These T cell receptor beta chains were read from a single sample in a study of regulatory T cells in long-lasting Graves disease. TCRdb ran MiXCR on the multiplex PCR reads and lists one entry per CDR3 protein. This sample has more than 300,000 distinct CDR3 sequences, with more than 20% found just once. Sequencing was performed on peripheral blood mononuclear cells (PBMCs), taken when the disease was refractory, from a patient treated with antithyroid drugs. These receptors all come from a woman aged 40 to 55 with Graves disease. Each CDR3 is given with its conserved first and last residue. D genes are given only for firm matches. Size values are once, few and many counts, or a class for expanded clones, and some rows have none.

J: TRBJ2-7
length: 16
size: .
V: TRBV5-5
D: TRBD1
DNA: TGTGCCAGCAGCTTGGCCAAGCTACAGGGGGCCTACGAGCAGTACTTC
CDR3: CASSLAKLQGAYEQYF

J: TRBJ2-2
length: 13
size: .
V: TRBV19
D: .
DNA: TGTGCCAGTAGTATTGTGACACCCGGGGAGCTGTTTTTT
CDR3: CASSIVTPGELFF

J: TRBJ2-7
length: 16
size: many
V: TRBV20-1
D: TRBD2
DNA: TGCAGTGCCCCTAAGCCTAGCGGGTCTTCGCACTACGAGCAGTACTTC
CDR3: CSAPKPSGSSHYEQYF

J: TRBJ2-3
length: 12
size: few
V: TRBV12-3/TRBV12-4
D: .
DNA: TGTGCCAGCAGCCAGAGGCCGGATACGCAGTATTTT
CDR3: CASSQRPDTQYF

J: TRBJ2-7
length: 14
size: many
V: TRBV20-1
D: TRBD2
DNA: TGCAGTGCCCCCCCGACTAGCGGGAGCTACGAGCAGTACTTC
CDR3: CSAPPTSGSYEQYF

J: TRBJ1-6
length: 13
size: few
V: TRBV20-1
D: TRBD1
DNA: TGCAGTGCACCCGGGACAGCTCATTCACCCCTCCACTTT
CDR3: CSAPGTAHSPLHF

J: TRBJ1-1
length: 15
size: .
V: TRBV3-1
D: .
DNA: TGTGCCAGCAGCCCCACCACAGGGCGGCACACTGAAGCTTTCTTT
CDR3: CASSPTTGRHTEAFF

J: TRBJ2-4
length: 14
size: .
V: TRBV29-1
D: .
DNA: TGCAGCGGTTTATGGACAGTAGCCAAAAACATTCAGTACTTC
CDR3: CSGLWTVAKNIQYF

J: TRBJ2-4
length: 14
size: many
V: TRBV11-1
D: TRBD2
DNA: TGTGCCAGCAGCGTAGGACTAGCGGAAAACATTCAGTACTTC
CDR3: CASSVGLAENIQYF

J: TRBJ1-5
length: 15
size: many
V: TRBV28
D: .
DNA: TGTGCCAGCAGTTTAGGGGGGTCGGGTAGCCAGCCCCAGCATTTT
CDR3: CASSLGGSGSQPQHF

J: TRBJ1-3
length: 16
size: many
V: TRBV6-5
D: .
DNA: TGTGCCAGCAGTTACTTGGCACTTGGCTCTGGAAACACCATATATTTT
CDR3: CASSYLALGSGNTIYF

J: TRBJ2-2
length: 14
size: .
V: TRBV6-9
D: .
DNA: TGTGCCAGCAGTTACTCAAGGGGCACCGGGGAGCTGTTTTTT
CDR3: CASSYSRGTGELFF

J: TRBJ1-1
length: 14
size: few
V: TRBV5-1
D: TRBD1
DNA: TGCGCCAGCAGCTTTCAGGGGGTGAACACTGAAGCTTTCTTT
CDR3: CASSFQGVNTEAFF

J: TRBJ1-6
length: 14
size: .
V: TRBV27
D: .
DNA: TGTGCCAGCAGTCCAACTGGATGGAAATCACCCCTCCACTTT
CDR3: CASSPTGWKSPLHF

J: TRBJ1-6
length: 14
size: .
V: TRBV30
D: .
DNA: TGTGCCTGGATTCCTCGCCAGTATAATTCACCCCTCCACTTT
CDR3: CAWIPRQYNSPLHF

J: TRBJ2-7
length: 17
size: few
V: TRBV5-6
D: TRBD1
DNA: TGTGCCAGCAGCTTGATATTCGAACAGGGGGAAGGCGGAGAGCAGTACTTC
CDR3: CASSLIFEQGEGGEQYF

J: TRBJ2-1
length: 16
size: .
V: TRBV2
D: TRBD2
DNA: TGTGCCAGCAGTTACTCCCGACTAGCGGGAGAGACAGTGCAGTTCTTC
CDR3: CASSYSRLAGETVQFF

J: TRBJ2-1
length: 12
size: .
V: TRBV3-1
D: .
DNA: TGTGCCAGCAGCCAAAAGAGCAATGAGCAGTTCTTC
CDR3: CASSQKSNEQFF

J: TRBJ1-1
length: 14
size: few
V: TRBV20-1
D: .
DNA: TGCAGTGCCAGGCTCGGGCCGGTGAACACTGAAGCTTTCTTT
CDR3: CSARLGPVNTEAFF

J: TRBJ2-5
length: 15
size: many
V: TRBV28
D: TRBD1
DNA: TGTGCCAGCAGTCCCAGGGGGTCCCCGCAAGAGACCCAGTACTTC
CDR3: CASSPRGSPQETQYF

J: TRBJ2-7
length: 12
size: .
V: TRBV6-1
D: .
DNA: TGTGCCAGCGGGGACTTCTCCTACGAGCAGTACTTC
CDR3: CASGDFSYEQYF

J: TRBJ1-3
length: 14
size: few
V: TRBV20-1
D: TRBD1
DNA: TGCAGTGCTGCCGGGACAGACTCTGGAAACACCATATATTTT
CDR3: CSAAGTDSGNTIYF

J: TRBJ2-1
length: 15
size: few
V: TRBV7-2
D: .
DNA: TGTGCCAGCAGCTTAGCGCCTAGCTCCTACAATGAGCAGTTCTTC
CDR3: CASSLAPSSYNEQFF

J: TRBJ2-6
length: 18
size: few
V: TRBV6-1
D: TRBD2
DNA: TGTGCCAGCAGTGAGCGGGAGCGATTCTACTCTGGGGCCAACGTCCTGACTTTC
CDR3: CASSERERFYSGANVLTF

J: TRBJ2-4
length: 18
size: many
V: TRBV11-2
D: TRBD1
DNA: TGTGCCAGCAGCTCCTACAGGGGGCCAAGAGTTGCCAAAAACATTCAGTACTTC
CDR3: CASSSYRGPRVAKNIQYF

J: TRBJ2-5
length: 12
size: many
V: TRBV20-1
D: TRBD1
DNA: TGCAGTTATCAGGGGGTCCAAGAGACCCAGTACTTC
CDR3: CSYQGVQETQYF

J: TRBJ2-1
length: 13
size: .
V: TRBV28
D: TRBD1
DNA: TGTGCCAGCAGTAGACAGGGGAACAATGAGCAGTTCTTC
CDR3: CASSRQGNNEQFF

J: TRBJ1-6
length: 16
size: .
V: TRBV6-1
D: TRBD1
DNA: TGTGCCAGCAGTCATACAGGGGTCCCCTATAATTCACCCCTCCACTTT
CDR3: CASSHTGVPYNSPLHF

J: TRBJ2-2
length: 13
size: .
V: TRBV6-1
D: TRBD1
DNA: TGTGCCACCAAGGGGGCCGGCACCGGGGAGCTGTTTTTT
CDR3: CATKGAGTGELFF

J: TRBJ2-1
length: 15
size: .
V: TRBV29-1
D: .
DNA: TGCAGCGGGAGGGAGGCAGGACCTTCCTACAATGAGCAGTTCTTC
CDR3: CSGREAGPSYNEQFF

J: TRBJ1-4
length: 14
size: many
V: TRBV30
D: .
DNA: TGTGCCTGGAGATCAGGGACAACTAATGAAAAACTGTTTTTT
CDR3: CAWRSGTTNEKLFF

J: TRBJ1-1
length: 15
size: many
V: TRBV28
D: .
DNA: TGTGCCAGCAGACCTTACGCGGGCAGGACGATAGAAGCTTTCTTT
CDR3: CASRPYAGRTIEAFF

J: TRBJ2-7
length: 13
size: .
V: TRBV15
D: .
DNA: TGTGCCACCAGCAATGGATTGGGGTACGAGCAGTACTTC
CDR3: CATSNGLGYEQYF

J: TRBJ1-1
length: 12
size: .
V: TRBV13
D: .
DNA: TGTGCCAGCAGCATGGGGAACACTGAAGCTTTCTTT
CDR3: CASSMGNTEAFF

J: TRBJ2-2
length: 16
size: few
V: TRBV6-2/TRBV6-3
D: TRBD2
DNA: TGTGCCAGCAGCCTGGGACTAGCGGATAACACCGGGGAGCTGTTTTTT
CDR3: CASSLGLADNTGELFF

J: TRBJ1-1
length: 12
size: many
V: TRBV20-1
D: .
DNA: TGCAGTGCCCCTCAGGGGAACACTGAAGCTTTCTTT
CDR3: CSAPQGNTEAFF

J: TRBJ2-5
length: 17
size: many
V: TRBV7-8
D: TRBD2
DNA: TGTGCCAGCAGCTCAGGGGAGCGGGAGGGCTTCCAAGAGACCCAGTACTTC
CDR3: CASSSGEREGFQETQYF

J: TRBJ2-5
length: 14
size: .
V: TRBV20-1
D: TRBD2
DNA: TGCAGTGCTAGGCCTAGCGGGAGGGGAGAGACCCAGTACTTC
CDR3: CSARPSGRGETQYF

J: TRBJ2-7
length: 15
size: many
V: TRBV11-2
D: TRBD2
DNA: TGTGCCAGCAGCCGGGGACTAGCGGAATACTACGAGCAGTACTTC
CDR3: CASSRGLAEYYEQYF

J: TRBJ2-7
length: 13
size: .
V: TRBV5-1
D: .
DNA: TGCGCCAGCAGCTCGGGGGGACACTACGAGCAGTACTTC
CDR3: CASSSGGHYEQYF

J: TRBJ2-2
length: 15
size: few
V: TRBV7-2
D: .
DNA: TGTGCCAGCAGCTCAAAGACCGGGGGCACCGGGGAGCTGTTTTTT
CDR3: CASSSKTGGTGELFF

J: TRBJ2-4
length: 16
size: many
V: TRBV2
D: TRBD2
DNA: TGTGCCAGCAGGGCCCTGGGAGGGTCAGCCAAAAACATTCAGTACTTC
CDR3: CASRALGGSAKNIQYF

J: TRBJ2-5
length: 14
size: many
V: TRBV28
D: .
DNA: TGTGCCAGCAGCCCAACAGAGATCAAAGAGACCCAGTACTTC
CDR3: CASSPTEIKETQYF

J: TRBJ2-7
length: 13
size: .
V: TRBV12-3/TRBV12-4
D: .
DNA: TGTGCCAGCAGTTCTGCGGGCCCCTACGAGCAGTACTTC
CDR3: CASSSAGPYEQYF

J: TRBJ1-5
length: 16
size: many
V: TRBV28
D: TRBD1
DNA: TGTGCCAGCAGTCGAGACAGGGGGCAAAGCAATCAGCCCCAGCATTTT
CDR3: CASSRDRGQSNQPQHF

J: TRBJ1-4
length: 15
size: few
V: TRBV6-1
D: .
DNA: TGTGCCAGCAGAAATTTCGCCTGGGCTAATGAAAAACTGTTTTTT
CDR3: CASRNFAWANEKLFF

J: TRBJ2-7
length: 12
size: .
V: TRBV27
D: .
DNA: TGTGCCGGCAGTACGGGGGCCTACGAGCAGTACTTC
CDR3: CAGSTGAYEQYF

J: TRBJ1-1
length: 12
size: many
V: TRBV12-3/TRBV12-4
D: .
DNA: TGTGCCACCTTTCCCGGGGATCCTGAAGCTTTCTTT
CDR3: CATFPGDPEAFF